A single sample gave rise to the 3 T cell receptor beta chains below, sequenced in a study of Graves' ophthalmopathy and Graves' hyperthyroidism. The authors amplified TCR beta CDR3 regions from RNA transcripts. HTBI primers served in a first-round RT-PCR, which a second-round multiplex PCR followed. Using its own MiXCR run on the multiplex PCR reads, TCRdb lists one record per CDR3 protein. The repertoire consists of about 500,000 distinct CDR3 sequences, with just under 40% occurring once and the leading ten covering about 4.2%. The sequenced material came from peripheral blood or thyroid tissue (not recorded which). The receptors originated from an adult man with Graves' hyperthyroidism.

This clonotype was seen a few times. Here the CDR3 DNA reads TGTGCCAGCAGTTTTAGCGCAGGGGCGGGGCCCCTCCACTTT. Residues: CASSFSAGAGPLHF. J is TRBJ1-6 and V is TRBV27, with D perhaps matching TRBD1 (6 bases). CDR1 and CDR2 (germline): MNHEY, SMNVEV (reference sequence). V lost 3 bases and J 13 bases, leaving 16 bases between the germline ends. The CDR3 covers 14 residues.

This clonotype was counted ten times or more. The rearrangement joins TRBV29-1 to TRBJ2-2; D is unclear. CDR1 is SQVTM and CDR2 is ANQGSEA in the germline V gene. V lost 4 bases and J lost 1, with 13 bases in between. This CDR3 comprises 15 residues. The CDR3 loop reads CSVVSDTLNTGELFF. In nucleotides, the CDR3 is TGCAGCGTTGTATCGGATACCTTGAACACCGGGGAGCTGTTTTTT.

The CDR3 loop is CASRRLEGAMNTEAFF. The CDR3 nucleotides read TGTGCCAGCAGACGGTTGGAAGGGGCTATGAACACTGAAGCTTTCTTT. The genes are TRBV10-3 and TRBJ1-1, with a possible D match to TRBD1 (5 bases). This CDR3 has 16 residues. Germline assignment: CDR1 ENHRY and CDR2 SYGVKD. V was trimmed by 10 bases and J by 0 bases, leaving 21 bases between them.